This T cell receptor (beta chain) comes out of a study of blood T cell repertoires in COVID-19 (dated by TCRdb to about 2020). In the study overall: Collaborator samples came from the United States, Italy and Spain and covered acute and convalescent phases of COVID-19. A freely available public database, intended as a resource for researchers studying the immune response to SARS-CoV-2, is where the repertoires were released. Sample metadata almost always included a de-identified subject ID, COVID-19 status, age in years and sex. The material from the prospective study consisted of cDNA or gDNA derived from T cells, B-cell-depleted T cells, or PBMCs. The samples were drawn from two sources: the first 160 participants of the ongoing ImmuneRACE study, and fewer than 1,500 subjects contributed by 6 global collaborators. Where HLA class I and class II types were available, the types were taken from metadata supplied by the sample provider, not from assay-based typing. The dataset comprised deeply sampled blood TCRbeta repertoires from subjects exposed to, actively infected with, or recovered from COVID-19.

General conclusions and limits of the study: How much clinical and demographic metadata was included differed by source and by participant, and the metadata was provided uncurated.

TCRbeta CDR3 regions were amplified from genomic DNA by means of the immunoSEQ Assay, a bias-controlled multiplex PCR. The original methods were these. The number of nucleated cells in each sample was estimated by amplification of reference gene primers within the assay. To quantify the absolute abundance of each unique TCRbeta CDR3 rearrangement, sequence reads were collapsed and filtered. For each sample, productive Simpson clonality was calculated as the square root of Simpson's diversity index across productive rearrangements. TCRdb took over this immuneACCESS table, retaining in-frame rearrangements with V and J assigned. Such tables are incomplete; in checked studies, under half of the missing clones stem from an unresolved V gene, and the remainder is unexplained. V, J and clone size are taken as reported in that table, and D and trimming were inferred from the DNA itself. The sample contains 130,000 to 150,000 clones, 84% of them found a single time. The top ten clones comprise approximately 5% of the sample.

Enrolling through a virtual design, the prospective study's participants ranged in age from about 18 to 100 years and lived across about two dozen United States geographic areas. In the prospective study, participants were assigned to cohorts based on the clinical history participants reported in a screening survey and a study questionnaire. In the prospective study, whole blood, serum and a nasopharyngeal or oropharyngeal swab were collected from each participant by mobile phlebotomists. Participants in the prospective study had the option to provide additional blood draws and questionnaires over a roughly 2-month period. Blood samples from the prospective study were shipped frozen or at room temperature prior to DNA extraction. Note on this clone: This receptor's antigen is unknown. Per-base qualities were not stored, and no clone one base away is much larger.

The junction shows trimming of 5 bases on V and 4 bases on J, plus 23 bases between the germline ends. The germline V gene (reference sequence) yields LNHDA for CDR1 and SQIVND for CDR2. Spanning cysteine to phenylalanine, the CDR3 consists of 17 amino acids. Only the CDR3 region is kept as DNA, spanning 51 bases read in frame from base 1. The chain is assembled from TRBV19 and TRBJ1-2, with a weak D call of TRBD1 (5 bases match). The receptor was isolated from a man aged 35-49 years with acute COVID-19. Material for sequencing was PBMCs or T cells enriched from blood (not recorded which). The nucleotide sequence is TGTGCCAGTAGTCCCCTCGGGGGAGGAAACCTATTCTATGGCTACACCTTC. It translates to CASSPLGGGNLFYGYTF.